Presented here are 7 T cell receptor beta chains from one specimen sequenced in a study of T cell repertoires in cytomegalovirus infection. These TCRs' antigens remain unknown. TCRdb reanalysed the reads using MiXCR and keeps one entry per CDR3 protein. Of 900,000 to 950,000 distinct CDR3 sequences in the sample, roughly 31% were seen once. The sequencing used cultured CD8+ T cells from PBMCs, collected from culture after CMV antigen stimulation. The receptors originated from a human donor in good health (CMV status not recorded). Some clones in this sample may be carry-over from other donors' samples.

The V gene is TRBV19, the J gene TRBJ2-5, with D perhaps TRBD2 (5 bases). This CDR3 comprises 15 residues. The V end lost 5 bases, the J end lost 2 bases, and 15 bases lay between the germline ends. Germline CDR1 is LNHDA and CDR2 is SQIVND (reference sequence). The CDR3 DNA is TGTGCCAGTAGTCTGGACTGGGGATTTCAAGAGACCCAGTACTTC. It is translated as CASSLDWGFQETQYF. The full variable domain, with the rest looked up from reference TRBV19 and TRBJ2-5, is DGGITQSPKYLFRKEGQNVTLSCEQNLNHDAMYWYRQDPGQGLRLIYYSQIVNDFQKGDIAEGYSVSREKKESFPLTVTSAQKNPTAFYLCASSLDWGFQETQYFGPGTRLLVL.

This clonotype has a handful of counts. CDR3 DNA: TGTGCCAGTAGTCGGCGCGACTCGAGCTCCTACGAGCAGTACTTC. This translates into CASSRRDSSSYEQYF. The chain joins TRBV19 to TRBJ2-7, with D unclear. The ends were cut back, 5 bases at V and 0 bases at J, with 14 bases in the middle. CDR1 and CDR2 (germline): LNHDA, SQIVND (reference sequence). The CDR3 has 15 amino acids.

V and J are TRBV7-2 and TRBJ1-1; weak D call: TRBD1 (5 bases). The CDR3 totals 16 residues. The germline V and J ends were trimmed by 2 bases and 3 bases, with 16 bases remaining between them. CDR1 SGHTA and CDR2 FQGNSA come from the germline V gene. The CDR3 region has the DNA TGTGCCAGCAGCTTACCGGCAGGGATGTGGGACACTGAAGCTTTCTTT. It specifies CASSLPAGMWDTEAFF.

The J gene is TRBJ2-5, the V gene TRBV4-1; 7 bases map to TRBD1. Germline V gene lookup returns CDR1 MGHRA and CDR2 YSYEKL. V was clipped by 1 base and J by 5 bases; unmatched bases: 10. The CDR3 runs 16 residues. CDR3 coding DNA: TGCGCCAGCAGCCAAGTGGGGACAGAACGAGGGGAGACCCAGTACTTC. This sequence encodes CASSQVGTERGETQYF.

This clonotype has a count of ten or more. V is TRBV25-1 and J is TRBJ1-2; TRBD1 agrees at 11 bases. V trimming: 3 bases; J trimming: 6 bases; junction bases outside the gene matches: 3. The CDR3 is 14 amino acids. Germline lookup yields CDR1 MGHDK and CDR2 SYGVNS. CDR3 loop: CASSDGQGANGYTF. The CDR3 DNA is TGTGCCAGCAGTGATGGACAGGGGGCTAATGGCTACACCTTC.

Only a few counts were recorded for this clonotype. The rearrangement uses TRBV13 and TRBJ1-3, with D unclear. CDR1 is PRHDT and CDR2 is FYEKMQ in the germline V gene (reference sequence). V was shortened by 1 base and J by 2 bases, with 18 bases between the two germline ends. The CDR3 is 18 amino acids. The CDR3 nucleotides read TGTGCCAGCAGCTTAGTGGCCCCCGAAGGGATCGCTGGAAACACCATATATTTT. It translates to CASSLVAPEGIAGNTIYF. Full variable domain (rest looked up from reference TRBV13 and TRBJ1-3): AAGVIQSPRHLIKEKRETATLKCYPIPRHDTVYWYQQGPGQDPQFLISFYEKMQSDKGSIPDRFSAQQFSDYHSELNMSSLELGDSALYFCASSLVAPEGIAGNTIYFGEGSWLTVV.

The table lists this clonotype with a few counts. The chain couples TRBV12-3 or TRBV12-4 to TRBJ1-5; a possible D gene is TRBD1 (5 bases). The V gene lost 7 bases and the J gene lost 5 bases, with 21 bases spanning the gap. The CDR3 extends over 16 amino acids. The chain's CDR3 is CASTTRAALGDQPQHF. The CDR3 DNA reads TGTGCCAGCACCACCAGGGCAGCCCTAGGGGATCAGCCCCAGCATTTT.